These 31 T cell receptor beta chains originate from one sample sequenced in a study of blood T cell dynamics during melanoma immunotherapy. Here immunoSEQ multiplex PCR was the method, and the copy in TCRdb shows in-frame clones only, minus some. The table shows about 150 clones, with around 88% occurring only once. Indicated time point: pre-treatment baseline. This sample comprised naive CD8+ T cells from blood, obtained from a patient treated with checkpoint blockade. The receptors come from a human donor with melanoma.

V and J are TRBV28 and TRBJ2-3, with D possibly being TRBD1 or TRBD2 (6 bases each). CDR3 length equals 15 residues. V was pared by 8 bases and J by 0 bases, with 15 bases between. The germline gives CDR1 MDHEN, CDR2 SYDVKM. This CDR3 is CASRWGASSTDTQYF. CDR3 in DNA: TGTGCCAGCCGTTGGGGGGCTTCTAGCACAGATACGCAGTATTTT.

The CDR3 protein is CASAASGVAEAFF. CDR3 bases: TGCGCCAGCGCAGCGTCGGGGGTAGCTGAAGCTTTCTTT. J is TRBJ1-1 and V is TRBV5-1, with TRBD1 as a possible D gene (5 bases). V was trimmed by 7 bases and J by 6 bases, leaving 16 bases between them. The CDR3 spans 13 residues. The germline CDR1 and CDR2 sequences are SGHRS and YFSETQ.

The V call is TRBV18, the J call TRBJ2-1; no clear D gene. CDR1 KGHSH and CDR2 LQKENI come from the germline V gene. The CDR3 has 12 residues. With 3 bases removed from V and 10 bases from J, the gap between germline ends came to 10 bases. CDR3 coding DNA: TGTGCCAGCTCACCCTCCCTTGGGGAGCAGTTCTTC. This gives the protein CASSPSLGEQFF.

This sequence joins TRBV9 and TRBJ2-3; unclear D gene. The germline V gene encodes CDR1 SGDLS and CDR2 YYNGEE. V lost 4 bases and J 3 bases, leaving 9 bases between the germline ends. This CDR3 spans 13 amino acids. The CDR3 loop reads CASSIWGTDTQYF. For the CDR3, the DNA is TGTGCCAGCAGCATCTGGGGAACAGATACGCAGTATTTT.

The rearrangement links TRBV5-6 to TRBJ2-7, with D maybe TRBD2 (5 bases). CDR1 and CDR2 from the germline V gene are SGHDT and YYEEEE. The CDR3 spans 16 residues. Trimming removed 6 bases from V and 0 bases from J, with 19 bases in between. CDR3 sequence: CASNPPRGRDSYEQYF. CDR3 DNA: TGTGCCAGCAACCCCCCCCGGGGTAGGGACTCCTACGAGCAGTACTTC.

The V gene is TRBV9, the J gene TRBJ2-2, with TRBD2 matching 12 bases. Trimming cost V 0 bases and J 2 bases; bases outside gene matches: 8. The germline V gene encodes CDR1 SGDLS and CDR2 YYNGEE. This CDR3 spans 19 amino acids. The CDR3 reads CASSVAGLAGGPNTGELFF. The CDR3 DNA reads TGTGCCAGCAGCGTAGCTGGGCTAGCGGGAGGGCCTAACACCGGGGAGCTGTTTTTT.

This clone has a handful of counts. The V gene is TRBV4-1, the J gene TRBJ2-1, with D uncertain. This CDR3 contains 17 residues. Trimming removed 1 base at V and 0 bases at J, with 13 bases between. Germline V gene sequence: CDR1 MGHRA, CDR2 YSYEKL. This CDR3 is CASSQAGVPSSYNEQFF. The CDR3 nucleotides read TGCGCCAGCAGCCAAGCCGGTGTCCCGAGCTCCTACAATGAGCAGTTCTTC.

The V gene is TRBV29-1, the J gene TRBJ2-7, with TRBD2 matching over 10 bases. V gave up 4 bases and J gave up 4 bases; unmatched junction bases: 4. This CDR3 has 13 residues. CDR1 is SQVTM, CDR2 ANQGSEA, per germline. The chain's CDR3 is CSVVSGGAYEQYF. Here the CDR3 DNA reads TGCAGCGTTGTAAGCGGGGGGGCGTACGAGCAGTACTTC.

CDR3 protein: CASSLDSVSYEQYF. The CDR3 region has the DNA TGTGCCAGCAGTTTAGACAGTGTCTCCTACGAGCAGTACTTC. V is TRBV28 and J is TRBJ2-7; TRBD1 is a possible D gene (5 bases). Trimming stripped 2 bases from V and 0 bases from J, with 8 bases between. Germline assignment: CDR1 MDHEN and CDR2 SYDVKM. The CDR3 has 14 residues.

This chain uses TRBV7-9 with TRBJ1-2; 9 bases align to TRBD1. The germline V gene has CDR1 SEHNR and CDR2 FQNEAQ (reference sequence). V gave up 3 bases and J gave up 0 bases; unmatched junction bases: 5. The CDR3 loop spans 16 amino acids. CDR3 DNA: TGTGCCAGCAGCTTCGGACAGGGGATTCCTAACTATGGCTACACCTTC. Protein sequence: CASSFGQGIPNYGYTF.

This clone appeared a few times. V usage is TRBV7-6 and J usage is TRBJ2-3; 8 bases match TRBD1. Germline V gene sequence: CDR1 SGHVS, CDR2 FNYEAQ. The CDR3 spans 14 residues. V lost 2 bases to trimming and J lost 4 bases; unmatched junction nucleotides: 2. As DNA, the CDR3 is TGTGCCAGCAGCTTACGACAGGGGCCAGATACGCAGTATTTT. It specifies CASSLRQGPDTQYF.

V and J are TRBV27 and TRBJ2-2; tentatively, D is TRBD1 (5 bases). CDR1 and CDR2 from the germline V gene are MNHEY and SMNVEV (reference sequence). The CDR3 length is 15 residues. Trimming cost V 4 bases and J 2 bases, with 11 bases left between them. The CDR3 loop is CASSWARDNTGELFF. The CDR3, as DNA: TGTGCCAGCAGTTGGGCCAGGGATAACACCGGGGAGCTGTTTTTT.

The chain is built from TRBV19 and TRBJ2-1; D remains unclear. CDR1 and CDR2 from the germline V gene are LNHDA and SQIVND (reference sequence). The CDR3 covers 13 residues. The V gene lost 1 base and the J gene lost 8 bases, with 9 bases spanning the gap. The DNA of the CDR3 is TGTGCCAGTAGTATAGTCCCAGGCCATGAGCAGTTCTTC. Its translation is CASSIVPGHEQFF.

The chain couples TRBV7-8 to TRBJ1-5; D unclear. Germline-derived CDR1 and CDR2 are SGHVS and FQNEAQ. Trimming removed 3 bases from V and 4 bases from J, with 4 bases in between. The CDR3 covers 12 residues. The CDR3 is CASSLGNQPQHF. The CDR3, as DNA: TGTGCCAGCAGCTTGGGGAATCAGCCCCAGCATTTT.

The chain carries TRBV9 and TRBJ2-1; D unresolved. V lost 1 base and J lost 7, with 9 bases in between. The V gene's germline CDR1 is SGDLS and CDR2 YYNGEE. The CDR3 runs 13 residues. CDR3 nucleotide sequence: TGTGCCAGCAGCGTATTTGAGAAGAATGAGCAGTTCTTC. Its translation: CASSVFEKNEQFF.

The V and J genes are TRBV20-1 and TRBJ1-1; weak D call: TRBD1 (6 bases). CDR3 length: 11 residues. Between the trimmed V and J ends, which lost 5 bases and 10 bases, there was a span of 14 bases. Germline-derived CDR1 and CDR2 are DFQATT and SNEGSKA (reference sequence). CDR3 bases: TGCAGTGCTCTAGGGGGGCGGGTAGCTTTCTTT. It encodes CSALGGRVAFF.

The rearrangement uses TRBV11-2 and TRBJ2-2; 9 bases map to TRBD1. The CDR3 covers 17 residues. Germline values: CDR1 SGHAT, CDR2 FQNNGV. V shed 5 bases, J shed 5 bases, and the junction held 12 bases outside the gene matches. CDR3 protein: CASSPLPRTGATGELFF. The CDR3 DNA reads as TGTGCCAGCAGCCCCCTACCCCGGACAGGGGCGACCGGGGAGCTGTTTTTT.

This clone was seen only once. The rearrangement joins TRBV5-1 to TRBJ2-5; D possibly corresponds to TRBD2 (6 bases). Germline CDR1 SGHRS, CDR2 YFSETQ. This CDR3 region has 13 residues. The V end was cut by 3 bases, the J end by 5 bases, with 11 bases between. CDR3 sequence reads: CASSYTSPETQYF. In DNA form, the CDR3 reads TGCGCCAGCAGCTACACTAGCCCCGAGACCCAGTACTTC.

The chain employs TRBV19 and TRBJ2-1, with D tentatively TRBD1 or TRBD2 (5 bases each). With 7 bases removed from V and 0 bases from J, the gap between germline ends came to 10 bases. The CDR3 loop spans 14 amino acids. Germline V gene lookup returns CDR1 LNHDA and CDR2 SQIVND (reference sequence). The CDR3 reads CASNPGASYNEQFF. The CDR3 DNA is TGTGCCAGTAACCCCGGGGCCTCCTACAATGAGCAGTTCTTC. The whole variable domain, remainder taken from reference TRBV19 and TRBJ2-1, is DGGITQSPKYLFRKEGQNVTLSCEQNLNHDAMYWYRQDPGQGLRLIYYSQIVNDFQKGDIAEGYSVSREKKESFPLTVTSAQKNPTAFYLCASNPGASYNEQFFGPGTRLTVL.

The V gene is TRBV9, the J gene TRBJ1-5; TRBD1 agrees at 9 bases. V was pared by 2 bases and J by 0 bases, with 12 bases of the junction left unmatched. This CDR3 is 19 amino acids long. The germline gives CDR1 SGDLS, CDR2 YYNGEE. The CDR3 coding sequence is TGTGCCAGCAGCGTGCCGATCAACAGGGGGCAGGGTAGCAATCAGCCCCAGCATTTT. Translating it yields CASSVPINRGQGSNQPQHF.

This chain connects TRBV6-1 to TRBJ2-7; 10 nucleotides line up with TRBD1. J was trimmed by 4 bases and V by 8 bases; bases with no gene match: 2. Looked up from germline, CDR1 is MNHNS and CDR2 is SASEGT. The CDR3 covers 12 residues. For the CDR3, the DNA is TGTGCCAGCGGGGACAGGGGATACGAGCAGTACTTC. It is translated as CASGDRGYEQYF.

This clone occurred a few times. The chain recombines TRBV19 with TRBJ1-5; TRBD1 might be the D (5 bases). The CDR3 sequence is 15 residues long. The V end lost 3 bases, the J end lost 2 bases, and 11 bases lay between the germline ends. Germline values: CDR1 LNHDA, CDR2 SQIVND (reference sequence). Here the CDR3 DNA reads TGTGCCAGTAGTATGGGAACAGGCGGCAATCAGCCCCAGCATTTT. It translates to CASSMGTGGNQPQHF. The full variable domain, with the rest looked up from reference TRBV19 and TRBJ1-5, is DGGITQSPKYLFRKEGQNVTLSCEQNLNHDAMYWYRQDPGQGLRLIYYSQIVNDFQKGDIAEGYSVSREKKESFPLTVTSAQKNPTAFYLCASSMGTGGNQPQHFGDGTRLSIL.

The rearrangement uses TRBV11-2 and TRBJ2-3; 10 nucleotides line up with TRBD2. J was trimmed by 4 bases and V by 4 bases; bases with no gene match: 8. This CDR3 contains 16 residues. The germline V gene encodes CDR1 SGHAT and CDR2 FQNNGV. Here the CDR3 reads CASSSDGLAGADTQYF. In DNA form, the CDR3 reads TGTGCCAGCAGCTCCGATGGGCTAGCGGGAGCAGATACGCAGTATTTT.

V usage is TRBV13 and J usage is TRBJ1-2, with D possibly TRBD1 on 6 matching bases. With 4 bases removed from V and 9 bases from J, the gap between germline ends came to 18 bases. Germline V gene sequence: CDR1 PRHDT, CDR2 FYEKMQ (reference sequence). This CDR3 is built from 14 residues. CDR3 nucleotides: TGTGCCAGCAGCTACCAGACAGGACTTAGCAGCTACACCTTC. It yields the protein CASSYQTGLSSYTF.

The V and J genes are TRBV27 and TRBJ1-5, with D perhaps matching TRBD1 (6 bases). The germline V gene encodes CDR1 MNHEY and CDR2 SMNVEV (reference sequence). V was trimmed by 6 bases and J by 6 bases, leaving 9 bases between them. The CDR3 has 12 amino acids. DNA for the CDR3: TGTGCCAGCAGAACAGGGAGTCAGCCCCAGCATTTT. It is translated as CASRTGSQPQHF.

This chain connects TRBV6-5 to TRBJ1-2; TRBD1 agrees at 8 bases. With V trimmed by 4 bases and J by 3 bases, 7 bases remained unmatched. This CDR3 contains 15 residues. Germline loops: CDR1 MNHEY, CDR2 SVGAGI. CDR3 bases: TGTGCCAGCAGTTCCGGACAGGGCCTCTACTATGGCTACACCTTC. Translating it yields CASSSGQGLYYGYTF.

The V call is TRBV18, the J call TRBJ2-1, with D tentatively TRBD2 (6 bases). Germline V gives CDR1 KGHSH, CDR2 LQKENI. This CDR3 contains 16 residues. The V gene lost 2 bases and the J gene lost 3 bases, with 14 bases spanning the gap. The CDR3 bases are TGTGCCAGCTCACCAGAAACGGGAGTGCTCTACAATGAGCAGTTCTTC. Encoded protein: CASSPETGVLYNEQFF.

The CDR3 protein is CASSPVDSIAEAFF. The CDR3 DNA is TGCGCCAGCAGCCCGGTCGACAGTATCGCTGAAGCTTTCTTT. The V and J genes are TRBV5-1 and TRBJ1-1; TRBD1 is a possible D gene (5 bases). Trimming cost V 4 bases and J 6 bases, with 16 bases left between them. In germline, CDR1 is SGHRS, CDR2 YFSETQ. This CDR3 spans 14 amino acids.

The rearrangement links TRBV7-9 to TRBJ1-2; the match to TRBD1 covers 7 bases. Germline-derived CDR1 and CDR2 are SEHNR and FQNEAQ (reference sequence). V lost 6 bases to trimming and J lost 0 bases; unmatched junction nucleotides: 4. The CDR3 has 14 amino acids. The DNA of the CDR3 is TGTGCCAGCAGGTCCGGGACAGCTAACTATGGCTACACCTTC. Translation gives CASRSGTANYGYTF.

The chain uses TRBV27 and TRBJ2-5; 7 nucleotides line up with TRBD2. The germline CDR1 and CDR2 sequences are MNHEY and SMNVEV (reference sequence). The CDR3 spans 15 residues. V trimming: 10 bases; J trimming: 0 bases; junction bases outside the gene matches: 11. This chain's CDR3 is CATSSTLADQETQYF. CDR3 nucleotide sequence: TGTGCCACCTCCTCCACGCTAGCGGACCAAGAGACCCAGTACTTC.

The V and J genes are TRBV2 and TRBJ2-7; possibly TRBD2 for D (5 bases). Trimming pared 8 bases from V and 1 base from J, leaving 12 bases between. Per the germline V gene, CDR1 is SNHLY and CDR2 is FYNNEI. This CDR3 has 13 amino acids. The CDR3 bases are TGTGCCAGCCTCCCGAGCGGTTCCTACGAGCAGTACTTC. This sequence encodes CASLPSGSYEQYF.